This TCR beta chain was recovered during a study of blood T cell repertoires in COVID-19. CDR1 is MNHEY, CDR2 SVGAGI, per germline. The CDR3 is made up of 16 amino acids. Trimming took off 0 bases at V and 4 bases at J, with 15 bases between the two ends. Either two negative PCRs, clearance, or symptom resolution qualified Cohort 3 donors as recovered. This clone was seen once. In the original processing: Amplification of reference gene primers was used by the study to estimate nucleated cell counts. The repertoire was sequenced with immunoSEQ multiplex PCR; TCRdb's copy has only in-frame clones and lacks some. Clonal size and the V and J genes are those of that table, whereas D and trimming came from the DNA. The sample lists 180,000 or so clones; 85% to 90% were seen once.

The chain is built from TRBV6-5 and TRBJ1-1; D is uncertain. This clonotype was obtained from a man aged 35-49 years who had recovered from COVID-19. Source material: PBMCs or T cells enriched from blood (not recorded which). The chain's CDR3 is CASSYSINVRSTEAFF. CDR3 nucleotides: TGTGCCAGCAGTTACTCAATCAACGTAAGGAGCACTGAAGCTTTCTTT.